The 17 T cell receptor beta chains below come from one sample, sequenced in a study of cytomegalovirus exposure and HLA in healthy donors (dated by TCRdb to 2016 to 2017). The method was the immunoSEQ multiplex PCR assay. For the multiplex PCR, a mixture combining 60 forward primers for TCR Vbeta segments and 13 reverse primers for TCR Jbeta segments was used. The immuneACCESS repertoire file appears here via TCRdb, limited to in-frame rearrangements. These files lack a portion of the clones; in checked studies, under half of the deficit traces to unresolved V genes, and the cause of the others is not known. For this sample, the table gives about 210,000 clones. The ten largest clones capture approximately 0.98% of the sample. Source material: PBMCs. The receptors were gathered from a woman in her twenties or thirties in good health and CMV-seropositive.

The rearrangement uses TRBV4-3 and TRBJ1-5; 9 bases agree with TRBD1. CDR1 is LGHNA, CDR2 YSLEER, per germline. CDR3 length: 16 residues. The V and J ends lost 1 base and 7 bases, in that order; junction bases with no gene match: 8. The CDR3 nucleotides read TGCGCCAGCAGCCAAGTCTACCCGGACAGGGGACAGCCCCAGCATTTT. As protein: CASSQVYPDRGQPQHF.

V gene TRBV18 combines with J gene TRBJ1-5; 8 bases are a match to TRBD1. The V segment lost 6 bases and the J segment 6 bases; nucleotides outside the gene matches: 13. Germline CDR1 is KGHSH and CDR2 is LQKENI. The CDR3 covers 16 residues. This chain's CDR3 is CASSSTGGPLSQPQHF. CDR3 DNA: TGTGCCAGCTCTTCCACAGGGGGACCCTTATCTCAGCCCCAGCATTTT.

This chain connects TRBV10-1 to TRBJ2-1, with D perhaps TRBD1 (5 bases). The CDR3 contains 17 residues. The V end was cut by 0 bases, the J end by 2 bases, with 14 bases between. Germline CDR1 WNHNN, CDR2 SYGVQD (reference sequence). The CDR3: CASSESIGRGAYNEQFF. DNA for the CDR3: TGCGCCAGCAGTGAGTCGATCGGTAGGGGTGCCTACAATGAGCAGTTCTTC.

The V call is TRBV2, the J call TRBJ1-1; TRBD1 aligns across 8 bases. The germline V gene has CDR1 SNHLY and CDR2 FYNNEI. The CDR3 spans 13 residues. The ends lost 7 bases at V and 4 bases at J; junction bases unmatched: 5. The chain's CDR3 is CASTGQGGTEAFF. The DNA for the CDR3 is TGTGCCAGCACAGGACAGGGCGGCACTGAAGCTTTCTTT.

The chain has TRBV2 and TRBJ1-3; TRBD1 agrees at 8 bases. The CDR3 runs 13 residues. Germline loops: CDR1 SNHLY, CDR2 FYNNEI. The J segment lost 4 bases and the V segment lost 11 bases, leaving 7 bases of the junction unmatched. CDR3 residues: CAGQGLGGNTIYF. The CDR3 coding sequence is TGTGCCGGACAGGGTCTAGGAGGAAACACCATATATTTT.

The chain joins TRBV7-9 to TRBJ2-3, with 11 bases matching TRBD2. This CDR3 region has 14 residues. Trimming at V came to 6 bases and at J to 3 bases, leaving 2 bases not matched to a gene. Germline CDR1 SEHNR, CDR2 FQNEAQ (reference sequence). The CDR3 reads CASSWTSGTDTQYF. CDR3 nucleotides: TGTGCCAGCAGTTGGACTAGCGGGACAGATACGCAGTATTTT.

The chain is built from TRBV11-2 and TRBJ2-3; D gene uncertain. Trimming removed 4 bases from V and 4 bases from J, with 15 bases in between. Germline CDR1 SGHAT, CDR2 FQNNGV. The CDR3 is 15 amino acids. The DNA for the CDR3 is TGTGCCAGCAGCTCCCGGCGAGGTTTAGCAGATACGCAGTATTTT. Its protein is CASSSRRGLADTQYF.

The rearrangement joins TRBV10-3 to TRBJ1-5, with 9 positions matching TRBD1. The germline CDR1 and CDR2 sequences are ENHRY and SYGVKD. CDR3 length: 17 amino acids. J was trimmed by 2 bases and V by 2 bases; bases with no gene match: 7. CDR3 protein: CAISEPDRGSGNQPQHF. The DNA of the CDR3 is TGTGCCATCAGTGAGCCGGACAGGGGCAGTGGCAATCAGCCCCAGCATTTT.

The rearrangement joins TRBV1 to TRBJ1-4; the table's D call TRBD1 went unverified against the DNA. TRBV1 is a pseudogene. The CDR3 runs 17 residues. The CDR3 DNA reads TGCACCAGCAGCCAAGAAGGAGAGGCAGGGTTAAATGAAAAACTGTTTTTT. It encodes CTSSQEGEAGLNEKLFF.

The chain uses TRBV11-2 and TRBJ2-1, with 12 bases lining up with TRBD2. Germline trimming cut 5 bases from V and 5 bases from J; bases unmatched to any gene: 7. The CDR3 spans 16 residues. Germline V gene lookup returns CDR1 SGHAT and CDR2 FQNNGV. The CDR3 region is CASSQTSGRSNNEQFF. The DNA for the CDR3 is TGTGCCAGCAGCCAAACTAGCGGGAGGTCAAACAATGAGCAGTTCTTC.

V is TRBV19 and J is TRBJ1-1; D not certain. This CDR3 comprises 14 residues. Trimming removed 3 bases at V and 0 bases at J, with 8 bases between. Germline V gene sequence: CDR1 LNHDA, CDR2 SQIVND (reference sequence). CDR3 DNA: TGTGCCAGTAGTATTGGAGGACTGAACACTGAAGCTTTCTTT. This codes for CASSIGGLNTEAFF.

V gene TRBV5-6 combines with J gene TRBJ1-2; D is uncertain. CDR3 length: 11 residues. The germline V gene has CDR1 SGHDT and CDR2 YYEEEE. V dropped 4 bases and J dropped 4 bases, with 5 bases sitting between them. CDR3 protein: CASSEGYGYTF. CDR3 nucleotides: TGTGCCAGCAGCGAGGGCTATGGCTACACCTTC.

The chain couples TRBV2 to TRBJ1-2; D is possibly TRBD1 (5 bases). The V end was cut by 7 bases, the J end by 0 bases, with 15 bases between. There are 15 residues in the CDR3. Germline CDR1 and CDR2: SNHLY and FYNNEI. The CDR3 coding sequence is TGTGCCAGCAAACAGGAAACCTTAACTAACTATGGCTACACCTTC. Residues: CASKQETLTNYGYTF.

This chain joins TRBV7-9 and TRBJ2-5; D gene uncertain. The J call may not be correct, given that the DNA end is closer to TRBJ2-7. From germline, CDR1 is SEHNR and CDR2 FQNEAQ (reference sequence). There are 15 residues in the CDR3. CDR3 bases: TGTGCCAGCAGCTTAGGGTCCCCCGATACCTACGAGCAGTACTTC. It is translated as CASSLGSPDTYEQYF.

The chain is built from TRBV28 and TRBJ2-7, with 9 bases fitting TRBD1. This CDR3 spans 14 amino acids. The V and J ends lost 5 bases and 4 bases, in that order; junction bases with no gene match: 6. Germline-derived CDR1 and CDR2 are MDHEN and SYDVKM. CDR3 amino acids: CASSDSTGGYEQYF. The CDR3 DNA follows: TGTGCCAGCAGTGATTCGACAGGGGGGTACGAGCAGTACTTC.

The genes are TRBV7-2 and TRBJ2-3, with D tentatively TRBD2 (5 bases). The CDR3 has 13 residues. Looked up from germline, CDR1 is SGHTA and CDR2 is FQGNSA. Trimming removed 5 bases at V and 2 bases at J, with 8 bases between. The CDR3 DNA sequence: TGTGCCAGCAGCAGAGGGCCCACAGATACGCAGTATTTT. This sequence encodes CASSRGPTDTQYF.

This chain links TRBV29-1 with TRBJ2-7; 8 positions agree with TRBD2. CDR3 length: 14 amino acids. The junction had 5 bases not matched to a gene; V was cut back by 4 bases and J by 0 bases. Looked up from germline, CDR1 is SQVTM and CDR2 is ANQGSEA. This chain's CDR3 is CSVGILADSYEQYF. For the CDR3, the DNA is TGCAGCGTTGGGATACTAGCGGACTCCTACGAGCAGTACTTC.